These T cell receptor beta chains were read from a single sample in a study of cytomegalovirus exposure and HLA in healthy donors. Assay used: immunoSEQ multiplex PCR; TCRdb lists only in-frame clones, some missing. Its clone listing holds 40,000 to 50,000 clones. Sequencing was performed on PBMCs. The receptors derive from a woman in her thirties or forties in good health and CMV-seronegative. Each CDR3 is given with its conserved first and last residue. The order of the fields is V gene, D gene, J gene, CDR3 DNA, CDR3 protein. The D gene is left open where the match is weak.

v_call: TRBV6-1
d_call: TRBD1
j_call: TRBJ1-5
cdr3_nt: TGTGCCAGCCTACAGGGGTCAGGGTACCAGCCCCAGCATTTT
cdr3_aa: CASLQGSGYQPQHF

v_call: TRBV6-5
d_call: TRBD2
j_call: TRBJ2-5
cdr3_nt: TGTGCCAGCAGGCGGGGGACGTACCAAGAGACCCAGTACTTC
cdr3_aa: CASRRGTYQETQYF

v_call: TRBV7-3
d_call: -
j_call: TRBJ2-1
cdr3_nt: TGTGCCAGCAGCTTATCCCGGGACTCATACAATGAGCAGTTCTTC
cdr3_aa: CASSLSRDSYNEQFF

v_call: TRBV6-5
d_call: TRBD2
j_call: TRBJ2-1
cdr3_nt: TGTGCCAGCAGTAGTACTAGCGCAGATTACAATGAGCAGTTCTTC
cdr3_aa: CASSSTSADYNEQFF

v_call: TRBV7-2
d_call: -
j_call: TRBJ1-1
cdr3_nt: TGTGCCAGCAGCCGAGAGGTGAACACTGAAGCTTTCTTT
cdr3_aa: CASSREVNTEAFF

v_call: TRBV29-1
d_call: TRBD2
j_call: TRBJ2-1
cdr3_nt: TGCAGCGTTACGAGAGCGGGAGGGGTCTACAATGAGCAGTTCTTC
cdr3_aa: CSVTRAGGVYNEQFF

v_call: TRBV28
d_call: -
j_call: TRBJ1-1
cdr3_nt: TGTGCCAGCCGTACAGGGTATACTGAAGCTTTCTTT
cdr3_aa: CASRTGYTEAFF

v_call: TRBV28
d_call: -
j_call: TRBJ2-6
cdr3_nt: TGTGCCAGCAGTTCGGCGGGGGGGGCCAACGTCCTGACTTTC
cdr3_aa: CASSSAGGANVLTF

v_call: TRBV7-3
d_call: -
j_call: TRBJ1-1
cdr3_nt: TGTGCCAGCAGCTTAACTCAGGGTTGGGGGGCTGAAGCTTTCTTT
cdr3_aa: CASSLTQGWGAEAFF

v_call: TRBV18
d_call: TRBD1
j_call: TRBJ1-1
cdr3_nt: TGTGCCAGCTCACCAATCGGGACAGGGTTGAACACTGAAGCTTTCTTT
cdr3_aa: CASSPIGTGLNTEAFF

v_call: TRBV6-5
d_call: -
j_call: TRBJ2-3
cdr3_nt: TGTGCCAGCAGACCCCTCCGAGGAGATACGCAGTATTTT
cdr3_aa: CASRPLRGDTQYF

v_call: TRBV7-9
d_call: -
j_call: TRBJ2-1
cdr3_nt: TGTGCCAGCAGCTTACGGGGGATGAGGTCCTACAATGAGCAGTTCTTC
cdr3_aa: CASSLRGMRSYNEQFF

v_call: TRBV7-2
d_call: -
j_call: TRBJ2-7
cdr3_nt: TGTGCCAGCAGTCTCGGACAGCTCTACGAGCAGTACTTC
cdr3_aa: CASSLGQLYEQYF

v_call: TRBV5-1
d_call: TRBD1
j_call: TRBJ2-7
cdr3_nt: TGCGCCAGCAGTTTAGGACAGGCCGGGGAGGAGCAGTACTTC
cdr3_aa: CASSLGQAGEEQYF

v_call: TRBV7-6
d_call: TRBD1
j_call: TRBJ2-7
cdr3_nt: TGTGCCAGCAGCTTAGGTTCGGGACAGAGCACCTACGAGCAGTACTTC
cdr3_aa: CASSLGSGQSTYEQYF

v_call: TRBV28
d_call: -
j_call: TRBJ2-1
cdr3_nt: TGTGCCAGCACCCCCGTCTCTGGAGATGAGCAGTTCTTC
cdr3_aa: CASTPVSGDEQFF

v_call: TRBV10-3
d_call: TRBD1
j_call: TRBJ1-2
cdr3_nt: TGTGCCATCAGTGGGGGACAGGGTTTCTATGGCTACACCTTC
cdr3_aa: CAISGGQGFYGYTF

v_call: TRBV6-5
d_call: -
j_call: TRBJ2-5
cdr3_nt: TGTGCCAGCAGTTACAACTTTCAAGAGACCCAGTACTTC
cdr3_aa: CASSYNFQETQYF

v_call: TRBV29-1
d_call: -
j_call: TRBJ2-3
cdr3_nt: TGCAGCGTGGGGGAGGGCACAGATACGCAGTATTTT
cdr3_aa: CSVGEGTDTQYF

v_call: TRBV27
d_call: TRBD1
j_call: TRBJ1-2
cdr3_nt: TGTGCCAGCAGCGAAACAGGGGTTTCGGGCTACACCTTC
cdr3_aa: CASSETGVSGYTF

v_call: TRBV27
d_call: TRBD1
j_call: TRBJ1-2
cdr3_nt: TGTGCCAGCAGTTTTGGGCGGACAGGGGGCTCTGGCTACACCTTC
cdr3_aa: CASSFGRTGGSGYTF

v_call: TRBV19
d_call: -
j_call: TRBJ1-1
cdr3_nt: TGTGCCAGTAGTATCGAGGGCACTGAAGCTTTCTTT
cdr3_aa: CASSIEGTEAFF

v_call: TRBV28
d_call: TRBD1
j_call: TRBJ2-2
cdr3_nt: TGTGCCAGCAGTTTGGACAGGGTAAACACCGGGGAGCTGTTTTTT
cdr3_aa: CASSLDRVNTGELFF

v_call: TRBV19
d_call: TRBD1
j_call: TRBJ2-7
cdr3_nt: TGTGCCAGTAGTAATGGACAGGGCCACGAGCAGTACTTC
cdr3_aa: CASSNGQGHEQYF

v_call: TRBV6-5
d_call: -
j_call: TRBJ1-2
cdr3_nt: TGTGCCAGCAGTTACTCGAAAACTTACTACTATGGCTACACCTTC
cdr3_aa: CASSYSKTYYYGYTF

v_call: TRBV5-4
d_call: -
j_call: TRBJ1-1
cdr3_nt: TGTGCCAGCAGGCCCGGGGGGATACAGGGAGACACTGAAGCTTTCTTT
cdr3_aa: CASRPGGIQGDTEAFF

v_call: TRBV4-3
d_call: TRBD2
j_call: TRBJ2-3
cdr3_nt: TGCGCCAGCAGCCAAGCGAAGTCTAGCGGGAGTTGGGCAGATACGCAGTATTTT
cdr3_aa: CASSQAKSSGSWADTQYF

v_call: TRBV5-1
d_call: -
j_call: TRBJ2-1
cdr3_nt: TGCGCCAGCAGCCCGGACGGGAGCTCCTACAATGAGCAGTTCTTC
cdr3_aa: CASSPDGSSYNEQFF

v_call: TRBV6-1
d_call: -
j_call: TRBJ2-4
cdr3_nt: TGTGCCAGCAGTGAAAGGCAGGGAAGGAACATTCAGTACTTC
cdr3_aa: CASSERQGRNIQYF

v_call: TRBV11-1
d_call: -
j_call: TRBJ1-2
cdr3_nt: TGTGCCAGCAGCCCCAGTACTACTCGGGTCTATGGCTACACCTTC
cdr3_aa: CASSPSTTRVYGYTF

v_call: TRBV2
d_call: -
j_call: TRBJ1-4
cdr3_nt: TGTGCCACTCGACAGGAGTCTAATGAAAAACTGTTTTTT
cdr3_aa: CATRQESNEKLFF

v_call: TRBV7-2
d_call: -
j_call: TRBJ1-2
cdr3_nt: TGTGCCAGCAGCTTAGGTCCAGGATTAAATAACTATGGCTACACCTTC
cdr3_aa: CASSLGPGLNNYGYTF

v_call: TRBV7-9
d_call: -
j_call: TRBJ1-2
cdr3_nt: TGTGCCAGCAGCTTAGCGCGGCAGGGCCGCTATGGCTACACCTTC
cdr3_aa: CASSLARQGRYGYTF

v_call: TRBV28
d_call: TRBD2
j_call: TRBJ2-5
cdr3_nt: TGTGCCAGCAGTTCTGATCTCATACTAGCGGAGGAGACCCAGTACTTC
cdr3_aa: CASSSDLILAEETQYF

v_call: TRBV6-5
d_call: TRBD2
j_call: TRBJ2-1
cdr3_nt: TGTGCCAGCAGTTACGCGGGGGAAAATGAGCAGTTCTTC
cdr3_aa: CASSYAGENEQFF

v_call: TRBV7-2
d_call: TRBD2
j_call: TRBJ2-7
cdr3_nt: TGTGCCAGCAGCTTAGCGACTAGCGGGGGTTCACTCGGCTACGAGCAGTACTTC
cdr3_aa: CASSLATSGGSLGYEQYF

v_call: TRBV6-5
d_call: -
j_call: TRBJ1-4
cdr3_nt: TGTGCCAGCAGTATGGGGGCGGCTAATGAAAAACTGTTTTTT
cdr3_aa: CASSMGAANEKLFF

v_call: TRBV28
d_call: TRBD2
j_call: TRBJ2-1
cdr3_nt: TGTGCCAGCGGGAGGGAAAAGGTCAATGAGCAGTTCTTC
cdr3_aa: CASGREKVNEQFF

v_call: TRBV19
d_call: -
j_call: TRBJ2-1
cdr3_nt: TGTGCCAGTAGTGAACGACAGGGAGGTGAGCAGTTCTTC
cdr3_aa: CASSERQGGEQFF

v_call: TRBV4-2
d_call: TRBD1
j_call: TRBJ2-1
cdr3_nt: TGTGCCAGCAGCCAAAGCCCCATCGAAGACAGGGTGACCGACAATGAGCAGTTCTTC
cdr3_aa: CASSQSPIEDRVTDNEQFF

v_call: TRBV5-4
d_call: -
j_call: TRBJ2-2
cdr3_nt: TGTGCCAGCAGCTCGGCAGGCCGGGAGACCGGGGAGCTGTTTTTT
cdr3_aa: CASSSAGRETGELFF

v_call: TRBV4-3
d_call: TRBD1
j_call: TRBJ2-7
cdr3_nt: TGCGCCAGCAGCCAAGAGAGAAGACAGGGACATTTTTACGAGCAGTACTTC
cdr3_aa: CASSQERRQGHFYEQYF

v_call: TRBV28
d_call: TRBD1
j_call: TRBJ1-5
cdr3_nt: TGTGCCACCAGACAGGGGGGTTCCAATCAGCCCCAGCATTTT
cdr3_aa: CATRQGGSNQPQHF

v_call: TRBV30
d_call: TRBD1
j_call: TRBJ2-3
cdr3_nt: TGTGCCTGGAGTAGGAGACAGGGGGCCCCAGATACGCAGTATTTT
cdr3_aa: CAWSRRQGAPDTQYF

v_call: TRBV6-5
d_call: -
j_call: TRBJ2-2
cdr3_nt: TGTGCCAGCAGTTCGGGACAGAACACCGGGGAGCTGTTTTTT
cdr3_aa: CASSSGQNTGELFF

v_call: TRBV4-2
d_call: -
j_call: TRBJ1-1
cdr3_nt: TGTGCCAGCAGCCCGGTCCTGAACACTGAAGCTTTCTTT
cdr3_aa: CASSPVLNTEAFF

v_call: TRBV6-5
d_call: TRBD2
j_call: TRBJ2-1
cdr3_nt: TGTGCCAGCAGGGGACTAGCGGGAGGAATCAATGAGCAGTTCTTC
cdr3_aa: CASRGLAGGINEQFF

v_call: TRBV30
d_call: -
j_call: TRBJ2-1
cdr3_nt: TGTGCCTGGAGTGGGGCGGGATTCTACAATGAGCAGTTCTTC
cdr3_aa: CAWSGAGFYNEQFF

v_call: TRBV9
d_call: -
j_call: TRBJ2-1
cdr3_nt: TGTGCCAGCAGCGTGCTAACGTCAGGGCAAAATGAGCAGTTCTTC
cdr3_aa: CASSVLTSGQNEQFF

v_call: TRBV10-1
d_call: -
j_call: TRBJ2-5
cdr3_nt: TGCGCCAGCAGTGAGTCGAAGAATCAGGACCAAGAGACCCAGTACTTC
cdr3_aa: CASSESKNQDQETQYF

v_call: TRBV4-2
d_call: TRBD2
j_call: TRBJ2-1
cdr3_nt: TGTGCCAGCACCGGACTAGCCACCAATGAGCAGTTCTTC
cdr3_aa: CASTGLATNEQFF

v_call: TRBV30
d_call: -
j_call: TRBJ1-2
cdr3_nt: TGTGCCAACTTAAACTATGGCTACACCTTC
cdr3_aa: CANLNYGYTF

v_call: TRBV9
d_call: -
j_call: TRBJ2-1
cdr3_nt: TGTGCCAGCAGCGAGGGGGGGAGCTACAATGAGCAGTTCTTC
cdr3_aa: CASSEGGSYNEQFF

v_call: TRBV19
d_call: -
j_call: TRBJ2-7
cdr3_nt: TGTGCCAGTTCGTACGGAGGGACCCCGGGGGAGCAGTACTTC
cdr3_aa: CASSYGGTPGEQYF

v_call: TRBV6-1
d_call: -
j_call: TRBJ1-2
cdr3_nt: TGTGCCAGCGAGACACTAGGGTATGAGGGCTACACCTTC
cdr3_aa: CASETLGYEGYTF

v_call: TRBV6-5
d_call: TRBD2
j_call: TRBJ2-1
cdr3_nt: TGTGCCAGCAGCTTAGCGGGAGTCGGGTACAATGAGCAGTTCTTC
cdr3_aa: CASSLAGVGYNEQFF

v_call: TRBV28
d_call: -
j_call: TRBJ1-5
cdr3_nt: TGTGCCAGCAGGTCCCTAAAAGGGGGAAGGCAGCCCCAGCATTTT
cdr3_aa: CASRSLKGGRQPQHF

v_call: TRBV11-1
d_call: TRBD2
j_call: TRBJ2-1
cdr3_nt: TGTGCCAGCAGCTCCTCCGCGGGAGCGGGCCCGGAGCAGTTCTTC
cdr3_aa: CASSSSAGAGPEQFF

v_call: TRBV7-8
d_call: -
j_call: TRBJ2-7
cdr3_nt: TGTGCCAGCAGCTTAGCCGGCGGCCGTTTCTACGAGCAGTACTTC
cdr3_aa: CASSLAGGRFYEQYF